The 9 T cell receptor beta chains below were found in one sample sequenced in a study of CD8 T cells in ankylosing spondylitis. TCRdb independently ran MiXCR on the 5' RACE reads; one entry per CDR3 protein. The sample records around 130,000 distinct CDR3 sequences, approximately 6.8% being singletons. The sample comprised blood, either unsorted or a sorted T cell fraction (not recorded which). The receptors derive from a male donor with ankylosing spondylitis or in good health (not recorded which).

Many counts were recorded for this clonotype. The chain uses TRBV20-1 and TRBJ2-3; 7 nucleotides align to TRBD2. The trim removed 3 bases at V and 4 bases at J, leaving 10 bases unmatched. CDR1 is DFQATT and CDR2 is SNEGSKA in the germline V gene (reference sequence). The length of the CDR3 is 15 residues. Here the CDR3 reads CSARWGEGLADTQYF. The DNA for the CDR3 is TGCAGTGCTAGGTGGGGGGAGGGCCTGGCAGATACGCAGTATTTT.

This clonotype was counted many times. The chain recombines TRBV5-4 with TRBJ2-5; D is ambiguous. With 3 bases removed from V and 2 bases from J, the gap between germline ends came to 14 bases. In germline, CDR1 is SGHNT, CDR2 YYREEE (reference sequence). There are 15 residues in the CDR3. DNA of the CDR3: TGTGCCAGCAGCTCCCCCCTGGCGGATCAAGAGACCCAGTACTTC. It encodes CASSSPLADQETQYF.

This clonotype was observed a handful of times. The V gene is TRBV30, the J gene TRBJ2-7, with a tentative D call TRBD2 (5 bases). This CDR3 has 12 residues. The germline V and J ends were trimmed by 1 base and 4 bases, with 8 bases remaining between them. Looked up from germline, CDR1 is GTSNPN and CDR2 is SVGIG (reference sequence). This CDR3 is CAWSAWEYEQYF. The CDR3 region has the DNA TGTGCCTGGAGTGCGTGGGAGTACGAGCAGTACTTC. Together with reference TRBV30 and TRBJ2-7, the CDR3 gives the full variable domain: SQTIHQWPATLVQPVGSPLSLECTVEGTSNPNLYWYRQAAGRGLQLLFYSVGIGQISSEVPQNLSASRPQDRQFILSSKKLLLSDSGFYLCAWSAWEYEQYFGPGTRLTVT.

The chain links TRBV10-3 to TRBJ2-4, with 7 bases matching TRBD1. Germline V lookup: CDR1 ENHRY, CDR2 SYGVKD. This CDR3 is built from 13 residues. V shed 5 bases and J 6 bases; nucleotides not matched to a gene: 4. CDR3 sequence (DNA): TGTGCCATCAGTAACGGGACAGTAAACATTCAGTACTTC. It codes for CAISNGTVNIQYF.

In its sample, this clonotype was seen many times. This chain joins TRBV29-1 and TRBJ1-2; 12 bases align to TRBD1. This CDR3 has 18 residues. Germline V CDR1 and CDR2: SQVTM, ANQGSEA. V gave up 0 bases and J gave up 1 base; unmatched junction bases: 9. The CDR3 loop is CSVEDRWDRGLFNYGYTF. In DNA, the CDR3 is TGCAGCGTTGAAGATCGCTGGGACAGGGGGCTCTTTAACTATGGCTACACCTTC. Combining the CDR3 with reference TRBV29-1 and TRBJ1-2 gives the whole variable domain SAVISQKPSRDICQRGTSLTIQCQVDSQVTMMFWYRQQPGQSLTLIATANQGSEATYESGFVIDKFPISRPNLTFSTLTVSNMSPEDSSIYLCSVEDRWDRGLFNYGYTFGSGTRLTVV.

This chain uses TRBV2 with TRBJ2-3, with D perhaps TRBD1 or TRBD2 (5 bases each). CDR3 length: 14 residues. With 6 bases removed from V and 3 bases from J, the gap between germline ends came to 13 bases. CDR1 is SNHLY and CDR2 is FYNNEI in the germline V gene. The CDR3 here is CASSRDPGTDTQYF. CDR3 DNA sequence: TGTGCCAGCAGCCGGGACCCCGGGACAGATACGCAGTATTTT. The full variable domain, rest sourced from reference TRBV2 and TRBJ2-3, is EPEVTQTPSHQVTQMGQEVILRCVPISNHLYFYWYRQILGQKVEFLVSFYNNEISEKSEIFDDQFSVERPDGSNFTLKIRSTKLEDSAMYFCASSRDPGTDTQYFGPGTRLTVL.

The rearrangement joins TRBV7-8 to TRBJ2-1; 7 bases match TRBD1. V was clipped by 5 bases and J by 2 bases; unmatched bases: 9. Germline lookup yields CDR1 SGHVS and CDR2 FQNEAQ. This CDR3 comprises 16 residues. CDR3 sequence reads: CASSARQGLTYNEQFF. CDR3 nucleotides: TGTGCCAGCAGCGCCAGACAGGGCTTGACCTACAATGAGCAGTTCTTC.

The CDR3 DNA sequence: TGTGCCAGCAGCCTCGCGGCATCGTACCAAGAGACCCAGTACTTC. Translation: CASSLAASYQETQYF. The chain recombines TRBV7-8 with TRBJ2-5, with unresolved D. CDR1 and CDR2 (germline): SGHVS, FQNEAQ. The CDR3 sequence is 15 residues long. Trimming removed 5 bases at V and 0 bases at J, with 13 bases between.

The table lists this clonotype with many counts. The rearrangement uses TRBV12-3 or TRBV12-4 and TRBJ1-1; 9 nucleotides agree with TRBD1. V lost 7 bases to trimming and J lost 1 base; unmatched junction nucleotides: 4. The CDR3 covers 14 residues. The CDR3 sequence is CASTEDRGNTEAFF. The DNA of the CDR3 is TGTGCCAGCACCGAGGACAGGGGGAACACTGAAGCTTTCTTT.